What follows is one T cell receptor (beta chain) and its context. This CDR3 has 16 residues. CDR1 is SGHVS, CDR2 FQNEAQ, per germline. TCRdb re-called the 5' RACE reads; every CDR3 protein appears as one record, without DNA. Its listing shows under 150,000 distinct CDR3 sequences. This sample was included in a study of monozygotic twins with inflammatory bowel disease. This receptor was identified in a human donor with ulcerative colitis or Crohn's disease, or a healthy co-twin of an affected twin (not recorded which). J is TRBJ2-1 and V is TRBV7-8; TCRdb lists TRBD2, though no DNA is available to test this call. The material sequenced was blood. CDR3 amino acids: CASSQGASGEYNEQFF.